A single sample gave rise to the 6 T cell receptor beta chains below, sequenced in a study of T cells in Graves' hyperthyroidism and ophthalmopathy. Amplification targeted TCR beta CDR3 regions from RNA transcripts. A first-round RT-PCR of the TCR CDR3 used the HTBI primer set. One entry per CDR3 protein results from TCRdb running MiXCR on the multiplex PCR reads. The sample carries more than 550,000 distinct CDR3 sequences, 45% recorded once. The source material was peripheral blood or thyroid tissue (not recorded which). Source of these receptors: an adult man with Graves' disease, either hyperthyroidism or ophthalmopathy (not recorded which).

In its sample, this clonotype was seen many times. The chain has TRBV5-1 and TRBJ1-6; D is ambiguous. V was trimmed by 0 bases and J by 7 bases, leaving 8 bases between them. The CDR3 is 14 amino acids. In germline, CDR1 is SGHRS, CDR2 YFSETQ. The CDR3 bases are TGCGCCAGCAGCTTGGGTGGTCTAAATTCACCCCTCCACTTT. This encodes CASSLGGLNSPLHF.

As for this clonotype: This may come from a read error, since a much larger clone is one base off. In nucleotides, the CDR3 is TGCGCCAGCAGCTTGTCCCCCCATGCGCTCGAGCAGTACTTC. Protein: CASSLSPHALEQYF. This sequence joins TRBV5-1 and TRBJ2-7; D uncertain. Per the germline V gene, CDR1 is SGHRS and CDR2 is YFSETQ. The CDR3 has 14 amino acids. The V gene lost 1 base and the J gene lost 6 bases, with 14 bases spanning the gap.

This clonotype was seen ten or more times. The rearrangement uses TRBV2 and TRBJ1-5; 7 nucleotides line up with TRBD1. The length of the CDR3 is 14 residues. Trimming took 6 bases from V and 15 from J; bases not matched to a gene: 17. CDR1 and CDR2 from the germline V gene are SNHLY and FYNNEI. This CDR3 is CASRLGLGDSRWHF. The CDR3 DNA reads as TGTGCCAGCAGGTTGGGGCTTGGGGACAGCCGATGGCATTTT. The full variable domain, rest sourced from reference TRBV2 and TRBJ1-5, is EPEVTQTPSHQVTQMGQEVILRCVPISNHLYFYWYRQILGQKVEFLVSFYNNEISEKSEIFDDQFSVERPDGSNFTLKIRSTKLEDSAMYFCASRLGLGDSRWHFGDGTRLSIL.

This clonotype has ten or more counts. CDR3 in DNA: TGTGCCAGCAGCGAGTTGCGACAGGGATGGAATGAAAAACTGTTTTTT. As protein: CASSELRQGWNEKLFF. The chain uses TRBV7-9 and TRBJ1-4, with TRBD1 matching 7 bases. V was clipped by 5 bases and J by 5 bases; unmatched bases: 11. There are 16 residues in the CDR3. Germline values: CDR1 SEHNR, CDR2 FQNEAQ (reference sequence).

This clonotype was observed many times. The rearrangement uses TRBV29-1 and TRBJ1-1; D possibly corresponds to TRBD1 (5 bases). Between the trimmed V and J ends, which lost 7 bases and 0 bases, there was a span of 15 bases. CDR1 and CDR2 (germline): SQVTM, ANQGSEA. This CDR3 region has 14 residues. The CDR3, as DNA: TGCAGCGGTGGGGCTGGGGTCCTGAACACTGAAGCTTTCTTT. Translated, it gives CSGGAGVLNTEAFF.

CDR3 nucleotide sequence: TGTGCCATCGCCGACAGTCCAAATCAGCCCCAGCATTTT. Translating gives CAIADSPNQPQHF. The rearrangement uses TRBV10-3 and TRBJ1-5; D possibly corresponds to TRBD1 (5 bases). Germline-derived CDR1 and CDR2 are ENHRY and SYGVKD. V dropped 8 bases and J dropped 4 bases, with 12 bases sitting between them. The CDR3 is 13 residues long.